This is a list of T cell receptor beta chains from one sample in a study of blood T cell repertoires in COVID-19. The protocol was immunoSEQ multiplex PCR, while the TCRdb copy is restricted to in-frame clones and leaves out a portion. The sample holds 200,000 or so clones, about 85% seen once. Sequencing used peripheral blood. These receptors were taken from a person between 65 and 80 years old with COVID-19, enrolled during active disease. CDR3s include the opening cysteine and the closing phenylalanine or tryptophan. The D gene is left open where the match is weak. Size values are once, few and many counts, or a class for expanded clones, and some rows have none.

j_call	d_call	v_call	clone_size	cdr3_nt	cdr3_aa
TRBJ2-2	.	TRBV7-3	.	TGTGCCAGCAGCACCGGGCAGGGCGGCACCGGGGAGCTGTTTTTT	CASSTGQGGTGELFF
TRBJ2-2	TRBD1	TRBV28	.	TGTGCCAGCAGCACGGACAGGACATACACCGGGGAGCTGTTTTTT	CASSTDRTYTGELFF
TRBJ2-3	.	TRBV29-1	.	TGCAGCGTAACGGGACTGGACTCAGATACGCAGTATTTT	CSVTGLDSDTQYF
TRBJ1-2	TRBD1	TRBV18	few	TGTGCCAGCTCACGCGGGGACAGCTTGGGCTACACCTTC	CASSRGDSLGYTF
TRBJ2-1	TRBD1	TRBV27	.	TGTGCCACCGGACTTCCGGGACAGCCCCCGAGGAACTACAATGAGCAGTTCTTC	CATGLPGQPPRNYNEQFF
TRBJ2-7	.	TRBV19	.	TGTGCCAGTAGTATGCCGACAGACTCCTACGAGCAGTACTTC	CASSMPTDSYEQYF
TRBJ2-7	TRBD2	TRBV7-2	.	TGTGCCAGCAGCTACCAAGCGGGAGTAATCAACGAGCAGTACTTC	CASSYQAGVINEQYF
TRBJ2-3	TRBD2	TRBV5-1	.	TGCGCCAGCAGCTTGGTAGCGGGAGGCACAGATACGCAGTATTTT	CASSLVAGGTDTQYF
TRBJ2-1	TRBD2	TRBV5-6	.	TGTGCCAGCAGCTTTTCACTAGCGGGGATGAATGAGCAGTTCTTC	CASSFSLAGMNEQFF
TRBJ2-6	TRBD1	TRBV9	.	TGTGCCAGCAGCGTCCTCCCCGCCGCCGGGACAGGGGGCTCTGGGGCCAACGTCCTGACTTTC	CASSVLPAAGTGGSGANVLTF
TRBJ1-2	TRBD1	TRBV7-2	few	TGTGCCAGCAGACCCGGACAGGGGTATGGCTACACCTTC	CASRPGQGYGYTF
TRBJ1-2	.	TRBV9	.	TGTGCCAGCAGCGTATCCGGTTCTAACTATGGCTACACCTTC	CASSVSGSNYGYTF
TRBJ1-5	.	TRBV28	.	TGTGCCAGCAGTTCCTACAGGGTCGATATAGTTCATGGCAATCAGCCCCAGCATTTT	CASSSYRVDIVHGNQPQHF
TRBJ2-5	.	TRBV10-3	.	TGTGCCATCAGTGACCCCCGGCGGGTCACCTTGTACCAAGAGACCCAGTACTTC	CAISDPRRVTLYQETQYF
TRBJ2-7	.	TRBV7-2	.	TGTGCCAGCAGCTTACTCTACGAGCAGTACTTC	CASSLLYEQYF
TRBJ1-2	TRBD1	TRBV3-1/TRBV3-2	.	TGTGCCAGCAGCCAAGTCACAGGGGGCAATGGCTACACCTTC	CASSQVTGGNGYTF
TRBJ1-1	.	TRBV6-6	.	TGTGCCAGCAGTTACACGGACAGTGAAGCTTTCTTT	CASSYTDSEAFF
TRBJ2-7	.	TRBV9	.	TGTGCCAGCAGCCCCTCCGGGGTGTCTGAGCAGTACTTC	CASSPSGVSEQYF
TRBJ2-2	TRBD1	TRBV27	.	TGTGCCAGCACCCCCAGGGGGTGGGGCCCCGGGGAGCTGTTTTTT	CASTPRGWGPGELFF
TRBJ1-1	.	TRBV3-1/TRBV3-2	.	TGTGCCAGCAGCCAAGTGGTCTCGGGCACTGAAGCTTTCTTT	CASSQVVSGTEAFF
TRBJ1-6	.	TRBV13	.	TGTGCCAGCAGCAACAGGGCATCCCTCCACTTT	CASSNRASLHF
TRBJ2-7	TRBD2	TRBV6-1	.	TGTGCCAGCAGTGAGCCGGGACTAGCTTACGAGCAGTACTTC	CASSEPGLAYEQYF
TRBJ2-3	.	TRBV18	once	TGTGCCAGCTCACCCCTACGGGGTGGGAGCACAGATACGCAGTATTTT	CASSPLRGGSTDTQYF
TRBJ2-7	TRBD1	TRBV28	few	TGTGCCAGCACCAGTACAGGGGACACATCCTACGAGCAGTACTTC	CASTSTGDTSYEQYF
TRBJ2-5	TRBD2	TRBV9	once	TGTGCCAGCAGCGCAACTAGCGGTGAAGGGACCCAGTACTTC	CASSATSGEGTQYF
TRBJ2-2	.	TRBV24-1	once	TGTGCCACCAGTGAGACACCCTTCCCCGGGGATCTGTTTTTT	CATSETPFPGDLFF
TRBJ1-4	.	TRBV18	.	TGTGCCAGCTCACCACTTGGGGCGGTTGAGGAAAAACTGTTTTTT	CASSPLGAVEEKLFF
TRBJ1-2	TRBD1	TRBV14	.	TGTGCCAGCAGCCAAGGAGCCAGGGGGAACTATGGCTACACCTTC	CASSQGARGNYGYTF
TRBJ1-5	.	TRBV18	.	TGTGCCAGCTCACCTGGGGGGGACCAGCCCCAGCATTTT	CASSPGGDQPQHF
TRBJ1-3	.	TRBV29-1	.	TGCAGCGTTGGACAGAACTCTGGAAACACCATATATTTT	CSVGQNSGNTIYF
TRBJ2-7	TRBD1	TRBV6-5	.	TGTGCCAGCAGGGGACAGGGGTATGGCTACGAGCAGTACTTC	CASRGQGYGYEQYF
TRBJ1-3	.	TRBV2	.	TGTGCCAGCAGCGATAGGACAGCTGGAAACACCATATATTTT	CASSDRTAGNTIYF